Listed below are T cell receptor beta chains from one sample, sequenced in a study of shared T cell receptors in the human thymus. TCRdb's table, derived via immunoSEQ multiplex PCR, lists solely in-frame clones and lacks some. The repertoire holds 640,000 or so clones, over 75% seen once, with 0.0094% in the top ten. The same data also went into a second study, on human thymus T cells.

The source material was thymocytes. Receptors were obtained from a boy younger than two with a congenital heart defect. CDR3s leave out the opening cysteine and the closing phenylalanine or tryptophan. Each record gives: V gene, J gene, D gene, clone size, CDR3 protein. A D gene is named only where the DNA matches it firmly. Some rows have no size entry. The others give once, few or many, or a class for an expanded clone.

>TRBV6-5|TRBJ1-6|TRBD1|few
ASSYSGQHNSPLH
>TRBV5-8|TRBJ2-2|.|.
ATPQGELF
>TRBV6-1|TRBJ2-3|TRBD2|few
ASSEARGTSGYTDTQY
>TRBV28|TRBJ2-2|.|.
ASTLFRRGRGNTGELF
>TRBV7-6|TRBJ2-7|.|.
ASSLTGTYEQY
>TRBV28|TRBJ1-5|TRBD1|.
ASKNGQGSRGQH
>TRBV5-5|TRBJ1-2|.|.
ASSPDRYPRYGYT
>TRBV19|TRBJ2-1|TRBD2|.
ASSPSGLAGGPSYNEQF
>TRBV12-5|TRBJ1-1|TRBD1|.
ASGLVRVDRAEAF
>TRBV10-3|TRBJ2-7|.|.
AISEENKYEQY
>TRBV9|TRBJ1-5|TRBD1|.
ASSGGTGTGNQPQH
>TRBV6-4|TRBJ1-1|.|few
ASSPDRTNTEAF
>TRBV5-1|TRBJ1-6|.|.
ASSLDRYSPLH
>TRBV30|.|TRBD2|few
AWSVLAGAYEQY
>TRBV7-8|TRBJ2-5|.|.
ASSPAGYRQY
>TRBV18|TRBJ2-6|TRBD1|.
ASSPPGQGLSGANVLT
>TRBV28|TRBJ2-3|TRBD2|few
ASSLVGRGVFSDTQY
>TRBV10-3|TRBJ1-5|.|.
AISEASGNQPQH
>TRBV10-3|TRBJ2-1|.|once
AISEGAGVSYNEQF
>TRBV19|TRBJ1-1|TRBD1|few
ASRVDSTGIVTEAF
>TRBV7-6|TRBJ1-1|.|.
ASSLTRSGRTEAF
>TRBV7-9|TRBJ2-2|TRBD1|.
ASSFAGTGVGELF
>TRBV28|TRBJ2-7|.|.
ASSRGREAPYEQY
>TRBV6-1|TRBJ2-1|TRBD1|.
ASSEWGQSTDEQF
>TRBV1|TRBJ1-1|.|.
TSSQDRGGMNTEAF
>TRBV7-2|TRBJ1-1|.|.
ASSLVAANTEAF
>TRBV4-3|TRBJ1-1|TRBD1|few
ASSQDWDRGPNTEAF